Each of the 5 T cell receptor beta chains below was sequenced from the same sample in a study of cytomegalovirus exposure and HLA in healthy donors. With 60 Vbeta and 13 Jbeta primers, the PCR was carried out. The assay was immunoSEQ multiplex PCR, and TCRdb's table has in-frame clones only and misses some. The table shows about 88,000 clones, with 85% to 90% occurring only once. The sequenced sample was PBMCs. The receptors were gathered from a young man in good health and CMV-seronegative.

This chain uses TRBV7-2 with TRBJ2-5, with TRBD2 as a possible D gene (6 bases). V lost 0 bases to trimming and J lost 5 bases, with 13 bases between them. The CDR3 is 15 amino acids. CDR1 SGHTA and CDR2 FQGNSA come from the germline V gene. CDR3 region: CASSLAAGRWETQYF. As DNA, the CDR3 is TGTGCCAGCAGCTTAGCGGCTGGGAGGTGGGAGACCCAGTACTTC.

This sequence joins TRBV2 and TRBJ1-4; 12 nucleotides agree with TRBD1. The CDR3 runs 19 residues. Germline CDR1 and CDR2: SNHLY and FYNNEI. V dropped 3 bases and J dropped 7; count of bases not matched to a gene: 15. As DNA, the CDR3 is TGTGCCAGCAGTGACCGGCGGGACAGGGGGCTCGGGCGTAGTGAAAAACTGTTTTTT. Translated: CASSDRRDRGLGRSEKLFF.

The J gene is TRBJ2-1, the V gene TRBV9, with TRBD2 matching 8 bases. The junction had 14 bases not matched to a gene; V was cut back by 4 bases and J by 8 bases. The CDR3 totals 16 residues. CDR1 and CDR2 from the germline V gene are SGDLS and YYNGEE. CDR3: CASSPAEAGVFHEQFF. The CDR3 region has the DNA TGTGCCAGCAGCCCGGCCGAAGCGGGAGTATTCCATGAGCAGTTCTTC.

The chain combines TRBV18 with TRBJ2-1; unclear D gene. The CDR3 is 15 residues long. V was cut by 3 bases and J by 1 base, with 10 bases left in between. The germline V gene has CDR1 KGHSH and CDR2 LQKENI. CDR3 protein: CASSPPVRSYNEQFF. For the CDR3, the DNA is TGTGCCAGCTCACCTCCGGTACGATCCTACAATGAGCAGTTCTTC.

The chain combines TRBV9 with TRBJ2-5, with D hard to call. Trimming took off 0 bases at V and 2 bases at J, with 5 bases between the two ends. Looked up from germline, CDR1 is SGDLS and CDR2 is YYNGEE. The CDR3 is 13 residues long. The CDR3 nucleotides read TGTGCCAGCAGCGTAGACAGTCAAGAGACCCAGTACTTC. It is translated as CASSVDSQETQYF.